Below, one T cell receptor beta chain is given with its context. The entry originates in a study of blood T cell repertoires in COVID-19. Study as a whole: Sites in the United States, Italy and Spain provided acute and convalescent COVID-19 samples. From T cells, B-cell-depleted T cells, or PBMCs came the material, which was cDNA or gDNA.

Trimming took off 6 bases at V and 3 bases at J, with 12 bases between the two ends. Germline CDR1 SGHNT, CDR2 YYREEE (reference sequence). This CDR3 is 13 amino acids long. Methods used by the authors: From reference gene primer amplification, estimates of nucleated cell counts were derived. Assay: immunoSEQ multiplex PCR; the TCRdb copy retains only in-frame clones and omits some. V, J and clone size reflect that table, while D and trimming were determined from the DNA. The sample carries about 380,000 clones, 85% recorded once. The TCR was taken from a woman under 30 with acute or convalescent COVID-19. This chain connects TRBV5-4 to TRBJ2-5; TRBD2 is a possible D gene (5 bases). The sequenced material came from peripheral blood. CDR3 in amino acids: CASTFERKETQYF. For the CDR3, the DNA is TGTGCCAGCACCTTCGAGCGGAAAGAGACCCAGTACTTC.